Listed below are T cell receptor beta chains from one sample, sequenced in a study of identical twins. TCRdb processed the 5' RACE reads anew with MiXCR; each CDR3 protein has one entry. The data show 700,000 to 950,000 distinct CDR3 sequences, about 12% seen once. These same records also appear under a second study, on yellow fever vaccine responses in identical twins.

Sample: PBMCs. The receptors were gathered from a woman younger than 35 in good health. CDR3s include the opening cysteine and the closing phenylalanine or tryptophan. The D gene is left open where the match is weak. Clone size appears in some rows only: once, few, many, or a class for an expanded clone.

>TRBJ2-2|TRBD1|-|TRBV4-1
TGCGCCAGCAGCCAAGAGACTGCAGGGGGCGCTTCCGGGGAGCTGTTTTTT
CASSQETAGGASGELFF
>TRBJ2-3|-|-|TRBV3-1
TGTGCCAGCAGCCAAGGGACTGTCGCAGATACGCAGTATTTT
CASSQGTVADTQYF
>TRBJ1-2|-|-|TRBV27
TGTGCCAGCAGTTCCCTGACAAGTTTAGCCTATGGCTACACCTTC
CASSSLTSLAYGYTF
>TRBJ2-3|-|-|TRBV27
TGTGCCAGCAGTTTTGGGATAAGGTACACAGATACGCAGTATTTT
CASSFGIRYTDTQYF
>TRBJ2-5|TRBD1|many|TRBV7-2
TGTGCCAGCATCAGACAGACAGGGGTTGGAGAGACCCAGTACTTC
CASIRQTGVGETQYF
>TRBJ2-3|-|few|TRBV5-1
TGCGCCAGCAGCTTGGCCCCAGGGTATGGAGGCACAGATACGCAGTATTTT
CASSLAPGYGGTDTQYF
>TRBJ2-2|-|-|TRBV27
TGTGCCAGCAGGCTGGGAGTATCCGGGGAGCTGTTTTTT
CASRLGVSGELFF
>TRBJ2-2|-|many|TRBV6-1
TGTGCCAGCACCGACATCTACCAGAGCACTGGGAGGCCCGGGGAGCTGTTTTTT
CASTDIYQSTGRPGELFF
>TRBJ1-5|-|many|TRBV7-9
TGTGCCAGCAGCCAGGCGGGAAATAGCAATCAGCCCCAGCATTTT
CASSQAGNSNQPQHF
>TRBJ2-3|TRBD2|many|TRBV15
TGTGCCACCAGCAGAGGGGGGTCCGGGGGGACAGATACGCAGTATTTT
CATSRGGSGGTDTQYF
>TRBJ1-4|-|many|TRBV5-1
TGCGCCAGCAGCTTGGAGGGGTCACCTGCAACTAATGAAAAACTGTTTTTT
CASSLEGSPATNEKLFF
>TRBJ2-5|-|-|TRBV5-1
TGCGCCAGCAGCTGGGGGGCAGGGGCCGTCGGGGTTCAAGAGACCCAGTACTTC
CASSWGAGAVGVQETQYF
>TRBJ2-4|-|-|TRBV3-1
TGTGCCAGCAGCCCGGCCGCCTTAGCCAAAAACATTCAGTACTTC
CASSPAALAKNIQYF
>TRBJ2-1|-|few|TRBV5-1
TGCGCCAGCAGCGTGCTAGGTAGTGAGCAGTTCTTC
CASSVLGSEQFF
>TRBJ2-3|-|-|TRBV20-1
TGCAGTGCTAGAGGTGCCCAGGGAGCAATTACAGATACGCAGTATTTT
CSARGAQGAITDTQYF
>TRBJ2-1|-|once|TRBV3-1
TGTGCCAGCAGCCAAGTTTGGGGTGAGCAGTTCTTC
CASSQVWGEQFF
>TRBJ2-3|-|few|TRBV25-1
TGTGCCAGCAGTGACCCTGGCACAAGGACCAACCGAGCAGATACGCAGTATTTT
CASSDPGTRTNRADTQYF
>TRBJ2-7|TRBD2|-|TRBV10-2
TGCGCCAGCAGTAGACTAGCAGCGGGAGGTAATGAGCAGTACTTC
CASSRLAAGGNEQYF
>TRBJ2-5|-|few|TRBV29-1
TGCAGCGTTGGCAGTTCTCGGAACAAGTACCAAGAGACCCAGTACTTC
CSVGSSRNKYQETQYF
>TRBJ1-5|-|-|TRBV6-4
TGTGCCAGCAGTGAGGCCGGTGGTCAGCCCCAGCATTTT
CASSEAGGQPQHF
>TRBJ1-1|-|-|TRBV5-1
TGCGCCAGCAGCTTGGAACAGGGAGGGACTGAAGCTTTCTTT
CASSLEQGGTEAFF
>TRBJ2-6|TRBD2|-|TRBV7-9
TGTGCCAGCAGCTTAGTTGGCGGGGGTGGGGCCAACGTCCTGACTTTC
CASSLVGGGGANVLTF
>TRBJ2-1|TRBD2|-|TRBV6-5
TGTGCCAGCAGTTCCCTAGCGGGAGCCGAGCAGTTCTTC
CASSSLAGAEQFF
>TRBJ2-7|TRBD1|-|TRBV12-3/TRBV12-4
TGTGCCAGCAGGCCCTCACAGGGGCGAGAGCAGTACTTC
CASRPSQGREQYF
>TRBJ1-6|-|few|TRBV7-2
TGTGCCAGCAGCTTAGGGGGGGTTCAGAATAATTCACCCCTCCACTTT
CASSLGGVQNNSPLHF
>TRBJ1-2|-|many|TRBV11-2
TGTGCCAGCAGCTTAGTGGGAGGGCCTAACTATGGCTACACCTTC
CASSLVGGPNYGYTF
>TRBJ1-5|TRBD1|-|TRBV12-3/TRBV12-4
TGTGCCAGCAGCCGACGGGACAGGGGTCAGCCCCAGCATTTT
CASSRRDRGQPQHF
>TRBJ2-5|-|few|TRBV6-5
TGTGCCAGCAGTTACTCGGTCCAGGGGGGTCTGAGGCAAGAGACCCAGTACTTC
CASSYSVQGGLRQETQYF
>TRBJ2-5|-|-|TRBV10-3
TGTGCCATCGGGCAGGGTCCCACGGAGACCCAGTACTTC
CAIGQGPTETQYF
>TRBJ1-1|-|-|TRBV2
TGTGCCAGCAGGGGAGACAGCGACGCTGAAGCTTTCTTT
CASRGDSDAEAFF
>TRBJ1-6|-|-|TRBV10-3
TGTGCCATCAGTGAGTCTCAGAATTCACCCCTCCACTTT
CAISESQNSPLHF
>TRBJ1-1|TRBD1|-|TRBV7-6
TGTGCCAGCAGCTTAGCGAAGACAGGGAGGGGGGAAGCTTTCTTT
CASSLAKTGRGEAFF
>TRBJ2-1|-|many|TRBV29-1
TGCAGCGTACGGGGCGGCTCCTACAATGAGCAGTTCTTC
CSVRGGSYNEQFF
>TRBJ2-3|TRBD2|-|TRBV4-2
TGTGCCAGCAGCCAAGATCTGGTGGGACTAGCGGGAGCGGGGACAGATACGCAGTATTTT
CASSQDLVGLAGAGTDTQYF
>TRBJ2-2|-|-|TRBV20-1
TGCAGTGTGGACCAACTCACCGGGGAGCTGTTTTTT
CSVDQLTGELFF
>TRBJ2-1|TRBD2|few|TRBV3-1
TGTGCCAGCAGCCAAGCTCTAGCGGGACACCCGTTCTTC
CASSQALAGHPFF
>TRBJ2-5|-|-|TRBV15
TGTGCCACCAGCATTAACAGGGCGCCGGGGGAGACCCAGTACTTC
CATSINRAPGETQYF
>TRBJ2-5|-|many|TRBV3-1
TGTGCCAGCAGCCAAGTTAATCAAGCACAAGAGACCCAGTACTTC
CASSQVNQAQETQYF
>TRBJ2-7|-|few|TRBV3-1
TGTGCCAGCAGCCAAGGAAGGATAACCTACGAGCAGTACTTC
CASSQGRITYEQYF
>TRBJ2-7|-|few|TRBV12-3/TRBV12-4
TGTGCCAGCAGCCCCCGTGGGGACTCCCCGCTGGGAGAGCAGTACTTC
CASSPRGDSPLGEQYF